This TCR beta chain was captured in a study of T-cell memory formation after mild COVID-19. Study-level background: TCR clusters showed largely donor specificity.

Study-level findings and limits: Some clones that responded turned up in pre-infection memory, which suggests that cross-reactive memory joined in. Day 15 to 85 contracting clones showed balanced CD4/CD8; day 15 to 37 expanders favored CD4+.

Concerning this clonotype: The antigen is undetermined.

TCR alpha and TCR beta cDNA libraries carrying sample barcodes and UMIs were produced by 5'RACE using constant-segment primers. TCRdb itself ran the 5' RACE reads through MiXCR, one entry per CDR3 protein. This table has hundreds of thousands of distinct CDR3 sequences, around 13% appearing once. Sequencing was carried out using PBMCs or a T cell subset sorted from them (not recorded which). The receptor was derived from a man younger than 30 who had mild COVID-19 (a few samples of this study predate the infection). Cell type and time point are not known.

The CDR3, as DNA: TGTGCCAGCAGCTTAGGCGCTACTAACACCGGGGAGCTGTTTTTT. It is translated as CASSLGATNTGELFF. V and J are TRBV7-9 and TRBJ2-2; D uncertain. The germline V gene has CDR1 SEHNR and CDR2 FQNEAQ (reference sequence). V was pared by 1 base and J by 2 bases, with 8 bases between. The CDR3 runs 15 residues.